This TCR beta chain was sequenced in a study of blood T cell repertoires in COVID-19. Study at large: The United States, Italy and Spain provided the acute and convalescent COVID-19 samples. Sources were T cells, B-cell-depleted T cells, or PBMCs; the material itself was cDNA or gDNA.

This CDR3 spans 16 amino acids. Germline lookup yields CDR1 MDHEN and CDR2 SYDVKM. V shed 4 bases and J 8 bases; nucleotides not matched to a gene: 14. Original analysis: Reference gene primer amplification gave nucleated cell count estimates. Some clones are missing from TCRdb's copy, which holds only in-frame ones; the method was immunoSEQ multiplex PCR. D and trimming come from the DNA, and the V and J calls and clone size come from that table. The table has roughly 300,000 clones, approximately 90% seen once; the top ten hold 0.95% to 1.2%. Which cohort a participant joined came from the clinical history participants gave.

Material for sequencing was PBMCs or T cells enriched from blood (not recorded which). The chain couples TRBV28 to TRBJ2-1; 7 bases are a match to TRBD2. The receptor's source is a woman aged 25-40 years who had recovered from COVID-19. CDR3 region: CASSSGGAGPGDEQFF. The CDR3 nucleotides are TGTGCCAGCAGTTCGGGGGGAGCGGGGCCTGGGGATGAGCAGTTCTTC. The full variable domain, rest sourced from reference TRBV28 and TRBJ2-1, is DVKVTQSSRYLVKRTGEKVFLECVQDMDHENMFWYRQDPGLGLRLIYFSYDVKMKEKGDIPEGYSVSREKKERFSLILESASTNQTSMYLCASSSGGAGPGDEQFFGPGTRLTVL.